This T cell receptor beta chain was identified in a study of blood T cells in healthy people across ages. The V end lost 5 bases, the J end lost 0 bases, and 16 bases lay between the germline ends. The CDR3 length is 17 residues. Germline CDR1 is SEHNR and CDR2 is FQNEAQ (reference sequence). The use of a sample-barcoded 5' primer and a J-beta primer mix characterized a second PCR of about 7 to 12 cycles. The template-switch adaptor was a 5' adaptor with 12 random nucleotides. It tagged each cDNA molecule. TCRdb called the 5' RACE reads again in MiXCR, with one record for every CDR3 protein. Of roughly 800,000 distinct CDR3 sequences in the sample, 25% were seen once. The same data also went into a second study, on T cells of mothers and their children.

The chain recombines TRBV7-9 with TRBJ1-4; D is perhaps TRBD1 (5 bases). Sequencing used blood. The clonotype originates from a boy younger than 18 in good health. In DNA, the CDR3 is TGTGCCAGCAGCATGCAGGGTCCCCGATCAACTAATGAAAAACTGTTTTTT. This gives the protein CASSMQGPRSTNEKLFF.